The source of this TCR beta chain is a study of blood T cell repertoires in COVID-19. Under the authors' procedure: Using reference gene primer amplification, nucleated cell counts were estimated. Sequencing was performed with immunoSEQ multiplex PCR; in TCRdb, only in-frame clones are kept and a portion is missing. Clone size and V and J calls were adopted from that table, with D and trimming inferred from the DNA. The sample carries roughly 150,000 clones, approximately 83% recorded once. The CDR3 is made up of 16 amino acids. CDR1 is SGHTA, CDR2 FQGNSA, per germline. V gave up 1 base and J gave up 4 bases; unmatched junction bases: 4.

The chain couples TRBV7-2 to TRBJ2-5; TRBD2 agrees at 12 bases. The sample was peripheral blood. This sequence originates from a human donor in a cohort sampled during active COVID-19. CDR3 in DNA: TGTGCCAGCAGCTTAGGGGGACTAGCGGGCGCAGAGACCCAGTACTTC. Protein product: CASSLGGLAGAETQYF.